Ten or more counts support the clone carrying this T cell receptor (beta chain). Its antigen is undetermined. Germline V CDR1 and CDR2: LNHDA, SQIVND (reference sequence). This CDR3 comprises 15 residues. The germline V and J ends were trimmed by 4 bases and 5 bases, with 15 bases remaining between them. This record comes from a study of read filtering for tumor transcriptome and immune sequencing. Study-wide results and limits: Compared with RNA-seq, IR-seq gave much higher clonotype depth and reliability.

Molecular barcoded adaptors covering alpha/delta and beta/gamma chains were used on approximately 400 ng RNA. TCRdb re-derived calls from the reads in MiXCR, one entry per CDR3 protein. This repertoire shows more than 100,000 distinct CDR3 sequences, about an eighth found once; its top ten account for about 11%. The TCR was taken from a donor aged 40 or older with multiple myeloma. The sample consisted of a population of CD138-negative cells sorted from bone marrow. The rearrangement joins TRBV19 to TRBJ2-1; TRBD1 might be the D (5 bases). CDR3 in amino acids: CASSNDRQLDNEQFF. The CDR3 coding sequence is TGTGCCAGTAGTAACGACAGACAGCTTGACAATGAGCAGTTCTTC.